This T cell receptor (beta chain) stems from a study of Graves' ophthalmopathy and Graves' hyperthyroidism. Study observations and caveats: Predictions made by the model for ophthalmopathy progression reached over 55% sensitivity and just under 75% specificity.

Transcripts of RNA were the source for amplifying TCR beta CDR3 regions. HTBI primers served in a first-round RT-PCR, which a second-round multiplex PCR followed. Each CDR3 protein gets one entry after TCRdb re-called the multiplex PCR reads with MiXCR. Among under 350,000 distinct CDR3 sequences listed, roughly 16% were seen once. This clonotype was observed at least ten times. Antigen unknown. Germline CDR1 reads SNHLY; CDR2 reads FYNNEI. This CDR3 is built from 15 residues. Trimming shortened V by 0 bases and J by 2 bases, and 8 bases separated the two germline ends. The chain is built from TRBV2 and TRBJ1-5; D is unresolved. Sequences were obtained from peripheral blood. The TCR originated in an adult man with Graves' ophthalmopathy. The CDR3 protein is CASSEATTGNQPQHF. Written as DNA, the CDR3 is TGTGCCAGCAGTGAAGCGACCACGGGCAATCAGCCCCAGCATTTT.